What follows are 17 T cell receptor beta chains derived from one specimen sequenced in a study of identical twins (dated by TCRdb to 2016 to 2017). The method was 5' RACE. These reads were obtained on an Illumina HiSeq 2000. The public reads were reanalyzed by TCRdb: fastp trimming at Q25, MiXCR alignment, in-frame beta chains only. For every CDR3 protein sequence, its rows merge into one entry that carries the most common genes and DNA. This sample gives 640,000 or so distinct CDR3 sequences in total; less than 7% of them show up just once. 1.5% to 2% of the sample is held by the ten biggest clonotypes. The sample comprised naive T cells sorted from blood. The cell subset or site label for this specimen denotes: cells isolated with a human naive T-cell isolation kit. The source is a man aged 18 to 35 in good health.

This clonotype was seen a few times. V is TRBV10-3 and J is TRBJ2-1; D might be TRBD2 (5 bases). V lost 5 bases and J 4 bases, leaving 15 bases between the germline ends. The CDR3 sequence is 15 residues long. Germline assignment: CDR1 ENHRY and CDR2 SYGVKD. Here the CDR3 reads CAISLLERAYNEQFF. The CDR3 coding sequence is TGTGCCATCAGTTTGCTAGAGAGGGCATACAATGAGCAGTTCTTC.

This clonotype appeared many times. V is TRBV24-1 and J is TRBJ2-2; unclear D gene. V lost 5 bases and J lost 6, with 3 bases in between. CDR1 KGHDR and CDR2 SFDVKD come from the germline V gene. The CDR3 totals 11 residues. CDR3 nucleotide sequence: TGTGCCACCAGTGGCCCCGGGGAGCTGTTTTTT. Residues: CATSGPGELFF.

This clonotype was counted at least ten times. The V gene is TRBV10-1, the J gene TRBJ2-4, with D unclear. Germline CDR1 WNHNN, CDR2 SYGVQD (reference sequence). Trimming left V 3 bases short and J 0 bases short, with 6 bases between. This CDR3 has 14 amino acids. CDR3 protein: CASSDGLAKNIQYF. Here the CDR3 DNA reads TGCGCCAGCAGTGATGGATTAGCCAAAAACATTCAGTACTTC.

This clonotype was observed a few times. This chain connects TRBV12-3 or TRBV12-4 to TRBJ2-7; D gene unclear. The V end lost 5 bases, the J end lost 6 bases, and 11 bases lay between the germline ends. CDR3 length: 12 amino acids. CDR3 sequence reads: CASSPDGFEQYV. CDR3 DNA sequence: TGTGCCAGCAGTCCGGACGGTTTCGAGCAGTACGTC.

V usage is TRBV28 and J usage is TRBJ2-7; a possible D gene is TRBD1 (6 bases). V was trimmed by 6 bases and J by 7 bases, leaving 19 bases between them. The CDR3 runs to 14 residues. Germline-derived CDR1 and CDR2 are MDHEN and SYDVKM. The CDR3 loop reads CASSSQGQGKEQYF. The CDR3 DNA reads TGTGCCAGCAGCTCGCAGGGGCAGGGGAAGGAGCAGTACTTC.

This clonotype was counted ten times or more. The chain uses TRBV2 and TRBJ2-7; D is unresolved. Germline lookup yields CDR1 SNHLY and CDR2 FYNNEI. V shed 4 bases and J shed 4 bases, with 5 bases lying between them. This CDR3 is built from 11 residues. Here the CDR3 reads CASSVTYEQYV. CDR3 DNA sequence: TGTGCCAGCAGTGTGACTTACGAGCAGTACGTC.

This clonotype was observed a handful of times. The CDR3 protein is CAWSPSPGLVNEQYV. The CDR3 DNA follows: TGTGCCTGGAGCCCTAGCCCGGGACTAGTAAACGAGCAGTACGTC. This chain links TRBV30 with TRBJ2-7; 8 bases align to TRBD2. Per the germline V gene, CDR1 is GTSNPN and CDR2 is SVGIG (reference sequence). Unmatched junction bases numbered 12, after V lost 3 bases and J lost 5 bases. The length of the CDR3 is 15 residues.

This clonotype came up many times. The V call is TRBV10-3, the J call TRBJ2-3; D is perhaps TRBD1 (6 bases). Germline lookup yields CDR1 ENHRY and CDR2 SYGVKD. The length of the CDR3 is 15 residues. V was clipped by 6 bases and J by 5 bases, with 18 bases between them. The CDR3 region is CAIRERVGAQDTQYF. In nucleotides, the CDR3 is TGTGCCATCAGAGAGAGGGTGGGGGCCCAAGATACGCAGTATTTT.

The genes are TRBV11-3 and TRBJ1-1; no definite D call. The CDR3 consists of 15 residues. The V end was cut by 3 bases, the J end by 1 base, with 12 bases between. Germline CDR1 reads SGHNT; CDR2 reads YENEEA. The CDR3 DNA follows: TGTGCCAGCAGCTTTCGCCAGTACCAGAACACTGAAGCTTTCTTT. As protein: CASSFRQYQNTEAFF. Full variable domain (rest looked up from reference TRBV11-3 and TRBJ1-1): EAGVVQSPRYKIIEKKQPVAFWCNPISGHNTLYWYLQNLGQGPELLIRYENEEAVDDSQLPKDRFSAERLKGVDSTLKIQPAELGDSAVYLCASSFRQYQNTEAFFGQGTRLTVV.

V and J are TRBV12-5 and TRBJ2-5; no reliable D call. This CDR3 has 15 residues. The germline V and J ends were trimmed by 7 bases and 2 bases, with 17 bases remaining between them. Germline lookup yields CDR1 LGHNT and CDR2 FRNRAP. CDR3 amino acids: CASAPLALGQETQYF. The CDR3 nucleotides are TGTGCTAGTGCCCCCCTCGCGTTGGGGCAAGAGACCCAGTACTTC. The whole variable domain, filled in from reference TRBV12-5 and TRBJ2-5, reads DARVTQTPRHKVTEMGQEVTMRCQPILGHNTVFWYRQTMMQGLELLAYFRNRAPLDDSGMPKDRFSAEMPDATLATLKIQPSEPRDSAVYFCASAPLALGQETQYFGPGTRLLVL.

The chain joins TRBV28 to TRBJ2-5; 8 bases align to TRBD1. V was clipped by 3 bases and J by 5 bases; unmatched bases: 8. The CDR3 sequence is 15 residues long. Germline CDR1 and CDR2: MDHEN and SYDVKM. CDR3 sequence: CASSFPGRGPETQYF. The DNA for the CDR3 is TGTGCCAGCAGTTTTCCAGGCAGGGGGCCCGAGACCCAGTACTTC.

This clonotype was recorded at least ten times. V is TRBV12-3 or TRBV12-4 and J is TRBJ1-3, with a tentative D call TRBD1 (6 bases). Trimming left V 3 bases short and J 0 bases short, with 12 bases between. This CDR3 contains 16 residues. CDR3 DNA sequence: TGTGCCAGCAGTTTCTCAGGGGCTACCTCTGGAAACACCATATATTTT. Its protein product is CASSFSGATSGNTIYF.

This chain connects TRBV10-2 to TRBJ2-3, with D perhaps being TRBD1 or TRBD2 (5 bases each). In germline, CDR1 is WSHSY, CDR2 SAAADI. Trimming removed 6 bases from V and 2 bases from J, with 21 bases in between. The CDR3 length is 17 residues. In DNA form, the CDR3 reads TGCGCCAGCAGCCCATTATGGGGGACGGAATTCACAGATACGCAGTATTTT. This encodes CASSPLWGTEFTDTQYF.

This clonotype showed up just a few times. The rearrangement links TRBV18 to TRBJ1-2; TRBD1 agrees at 10 bases. CDR1 and CDR2 from the germline V gene are KGHSH and LQKENI. After removal of 2 bases from V and 12 bases from J, the junction contained 3 bases not matched to a gene. The CDR3 consists of 12 residues. CDR3 nucleotides: TGTGCCAGCTCACCAGGGACAGGGGAAGACACCTTC. Residues: CASSPGTGEDTF.

This clonotype was found many times. The V and J genes are TRBV12-3 or TRBV12-4 and TRBJ2-5; 8 bases are a match to TRBD1. Trimming removed 6 bases from V and 0 bases from J; junction bases left unmatched: 9. The CDR3 contains 16 residues. The CDR3, as DNA: TGTGCCAGCAGACCAGACAGGGGCCGGTACCAAGAGACCCAGTACTTC. Its protein product is CASRPDRGRYQETQYF.

This clonotype has only a few counts. This chain connects TRBV2 to TRBJ1-1; 11 bases agree with TRBD1. Germline trimming cut 6 bases from V and 3 bases from J; bases unmatched to any gene: 3. The CDR3 length is 14 residues. Germline V lookup: CDR1 SNHLY, CDR2 FYNNEI. CDR3 residues: CASRGDRGYTEAFF. For the CDR3, the DNA is TGTGCCAGCAGGGGGGACAGGGGGTACACTGAAGCTTTCTTT.

In this sample, this clonotype turned up many times. J is TRBJ1-1 and V is TRBV27, with D perhaps TRBD1 (6 bases). The germline V gene has CDR1 MNHEY and CDR2 SMNVEV (reference sequence). V was clipped by 1 base and J by 2 bases, with 11 bases between them. The CDR3 is made up of 15 amino acids. The CDR3 is CASSLLGTQNTEAFF. The CDR3 nucleotides are TGTGCCAGCAGTTTATTGGGGACACAAAACACTGAAGCTTTCTTT.